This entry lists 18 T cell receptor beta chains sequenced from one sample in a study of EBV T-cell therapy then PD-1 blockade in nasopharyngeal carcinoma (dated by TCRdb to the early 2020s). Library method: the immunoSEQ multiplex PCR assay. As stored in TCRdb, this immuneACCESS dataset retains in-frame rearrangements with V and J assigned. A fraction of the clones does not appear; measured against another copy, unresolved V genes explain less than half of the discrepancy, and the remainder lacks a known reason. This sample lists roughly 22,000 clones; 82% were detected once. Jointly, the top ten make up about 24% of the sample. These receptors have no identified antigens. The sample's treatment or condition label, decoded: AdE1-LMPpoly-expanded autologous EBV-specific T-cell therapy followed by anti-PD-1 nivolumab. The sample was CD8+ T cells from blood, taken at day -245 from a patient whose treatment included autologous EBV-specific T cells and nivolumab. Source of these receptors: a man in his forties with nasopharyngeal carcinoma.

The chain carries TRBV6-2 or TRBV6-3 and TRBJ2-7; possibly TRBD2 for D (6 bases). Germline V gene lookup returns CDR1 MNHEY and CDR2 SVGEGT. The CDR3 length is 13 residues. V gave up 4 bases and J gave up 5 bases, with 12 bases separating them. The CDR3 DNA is TGTGCCAGCAGTTCGGGGGAGGTCAACGAGCAGTACTTC. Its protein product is CASSSGEVNEQYF.

The CDR3 region has the DNA TGTGCCAGCAGCTCGGTCTCTAGCGGTGAGGCCGGGGAGCTGTTTTTT. It encodes CASSSVSSGEAGELFF. This chain links TRBV3-1 (or the pseudogene TRBV3-2) with TRBJ2-2, with 7 bases fitting TRBD2. CDR1 is LGHDT and CDR2 is YNNKEL in the germline V gene (reference sequence). The V segment lost 5 bases and the J segment 6 bases; nucleotides outside the gene matches: 12. CDR3 length: 16 residues.

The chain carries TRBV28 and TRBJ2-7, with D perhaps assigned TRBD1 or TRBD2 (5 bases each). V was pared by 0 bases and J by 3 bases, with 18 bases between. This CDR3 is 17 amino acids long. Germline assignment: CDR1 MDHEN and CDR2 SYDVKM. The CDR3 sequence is CASSLWGRSQAIYEQYF. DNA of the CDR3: TGTGCCAGCAGTTTATGGGGACGGTCTCAGGCGATCTACGAGCAGTACTTC.

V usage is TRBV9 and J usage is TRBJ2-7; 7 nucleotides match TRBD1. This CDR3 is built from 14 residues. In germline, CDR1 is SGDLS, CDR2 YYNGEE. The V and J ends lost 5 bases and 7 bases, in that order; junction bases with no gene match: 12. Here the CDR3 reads CASSSGTAEREQYF. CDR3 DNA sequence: TGTGCCAGCAGTTCCGGGACAGCCGAGAGGGAGCAGTACTTC.

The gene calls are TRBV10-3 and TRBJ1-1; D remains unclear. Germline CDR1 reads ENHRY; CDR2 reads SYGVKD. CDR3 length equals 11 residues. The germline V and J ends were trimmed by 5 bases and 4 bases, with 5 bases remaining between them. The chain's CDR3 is CAISPGTEAFF. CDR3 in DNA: TGTGCCATCAGTCCGGGCACTGAAGCTTTCTTT.

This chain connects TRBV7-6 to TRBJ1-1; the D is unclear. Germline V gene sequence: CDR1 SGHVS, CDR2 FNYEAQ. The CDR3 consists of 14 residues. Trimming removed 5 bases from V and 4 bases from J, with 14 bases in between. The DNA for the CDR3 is TGTGCCAGCAGCGCGAGAGGCGTATTCACTGAAGCTTTCTTT. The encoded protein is CASSARGVFTEAFF. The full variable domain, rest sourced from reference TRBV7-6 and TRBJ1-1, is GAGVSQSPRYKVTKRGQDVALRCDPISGHVSLYWYRQALGQGPEFLTYFNYEAQQDKSGLPNDRFSAERPEGSISTLTIQRTEQRDSAMYRCASSARGVFTEAFFGQGTRLTVV.

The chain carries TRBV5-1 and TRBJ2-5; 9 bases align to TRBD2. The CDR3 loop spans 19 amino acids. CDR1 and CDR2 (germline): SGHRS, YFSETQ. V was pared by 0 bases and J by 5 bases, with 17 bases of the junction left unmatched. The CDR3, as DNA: TGCGCCAGCAGCTTGGATCCGGACAGCGGGGGGCCGCGTAATGAGACCCAGTACTTC. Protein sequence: CASSLDPDSGGPRNETQYF.

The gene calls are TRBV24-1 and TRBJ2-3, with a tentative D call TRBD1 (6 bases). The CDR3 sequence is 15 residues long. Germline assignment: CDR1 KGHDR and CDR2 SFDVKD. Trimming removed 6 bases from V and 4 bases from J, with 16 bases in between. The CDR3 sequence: CATSPGHLYADTQYF. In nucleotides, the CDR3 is TGTGCCACCAGTCCGGGACACCTCTACGCAGATACGCAGTATTTT.

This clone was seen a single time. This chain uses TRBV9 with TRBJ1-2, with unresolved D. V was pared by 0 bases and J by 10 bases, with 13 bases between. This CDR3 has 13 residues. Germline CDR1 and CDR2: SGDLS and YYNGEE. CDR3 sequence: CASSVVSAANYTF. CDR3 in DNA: TGTGCCAGCAGCGTAGTTTCAGCAGCGAACTACACCTTC.

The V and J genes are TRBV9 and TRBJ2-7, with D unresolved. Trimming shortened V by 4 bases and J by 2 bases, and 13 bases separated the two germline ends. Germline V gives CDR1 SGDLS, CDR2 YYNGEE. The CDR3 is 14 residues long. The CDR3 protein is CASSPQTATYEQYF. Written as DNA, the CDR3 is TGTGCCAGCAGCCCGCAGACGGCTACCTACGAGCAGTACTTC. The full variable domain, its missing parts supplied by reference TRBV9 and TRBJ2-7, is DSGVTQTPKHLITATGQRVTLRCSPRSGDLSVYWYQQSLDQGLQFLIQYYNGEERAKGNILERFSAQQFPDLHSELNLSSLELGDSALYFCASSPQTATYEQYFGPGTRLTVT.

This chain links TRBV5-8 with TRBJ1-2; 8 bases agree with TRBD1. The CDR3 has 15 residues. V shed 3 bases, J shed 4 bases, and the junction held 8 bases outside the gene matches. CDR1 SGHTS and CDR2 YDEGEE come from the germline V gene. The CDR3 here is CASSWGQASGYGYTF. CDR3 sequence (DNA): TGTGCCAGCAGCTGGGGACAGGCGTCTGGCTATGGCTACACCTTC.

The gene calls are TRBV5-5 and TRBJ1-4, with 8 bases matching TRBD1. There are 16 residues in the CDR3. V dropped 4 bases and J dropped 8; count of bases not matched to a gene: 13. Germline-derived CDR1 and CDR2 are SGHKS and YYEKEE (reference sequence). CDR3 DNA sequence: TGTGCCAGCAGCCCCAGGGGGCCACTGGGGCGAGAAAAACTGTTTTTT. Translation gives CASSPRGPLGREKLFF.

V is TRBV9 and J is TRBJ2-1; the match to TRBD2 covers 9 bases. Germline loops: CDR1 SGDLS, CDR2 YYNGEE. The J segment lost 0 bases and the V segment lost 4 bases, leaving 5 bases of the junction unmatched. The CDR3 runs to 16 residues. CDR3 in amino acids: CASSIRGLASYNEQFF. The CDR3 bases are TGTGCCAGCAGCATCCGGGGACTAGCCTCCTACAATGAGCAGTTCTTC.

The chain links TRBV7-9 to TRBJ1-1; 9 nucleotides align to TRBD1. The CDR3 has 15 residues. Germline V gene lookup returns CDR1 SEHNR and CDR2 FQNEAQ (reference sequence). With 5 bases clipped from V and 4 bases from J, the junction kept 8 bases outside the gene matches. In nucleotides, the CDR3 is TGTGCCAGCAGCGCGCCGACAGGGGGATTCACTGAAGCTTTCTTT. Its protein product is CASSAPTGGFTEAFF.

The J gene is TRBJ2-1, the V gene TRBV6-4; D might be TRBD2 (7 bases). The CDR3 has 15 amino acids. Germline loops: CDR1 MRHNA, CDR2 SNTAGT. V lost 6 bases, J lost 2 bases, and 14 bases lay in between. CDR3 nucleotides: TGTGCCAGCAGCGGGGAGGGGGTTCCCTACAATGAGCAGTTCTTC. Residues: CASSGEGVPYNEQFF.

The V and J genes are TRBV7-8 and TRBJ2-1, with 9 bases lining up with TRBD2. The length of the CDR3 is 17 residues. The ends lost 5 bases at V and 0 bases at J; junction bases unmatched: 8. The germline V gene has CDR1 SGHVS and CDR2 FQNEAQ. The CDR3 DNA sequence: TGTGCCAGCAGCCTGATAGTAGCGGGGGCCTCCTACAATGAGCAGTTCTTC. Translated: CASSLIVAGASYNEQFF.

This CDR3 reads CASSQDIRSGNTIYF. CDR3 sequence (DNA): TGCGCCAGCAGCCAAGACATACGCTCTGGAAACACCATATATTTT. This rearrangement joins TRBV4-1 to TRBJ1-3; D is unclear. In germline, CDR1 is MGHRA, CDR2 YSYEKL. The CDR3 is made up of 15 amino acids. V gave up 0 bases and J gave up 0 bases, with 6 bases separating them.

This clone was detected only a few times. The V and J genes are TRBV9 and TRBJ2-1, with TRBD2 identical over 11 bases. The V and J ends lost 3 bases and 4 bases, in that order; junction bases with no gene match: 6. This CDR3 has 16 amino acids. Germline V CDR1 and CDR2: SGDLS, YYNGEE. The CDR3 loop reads CASSAPSGGLYNEQFF. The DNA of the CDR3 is TGTGCCAGCAGCGCCCCTAGCGGGGGGTTATACAATGAGCAGTTCTTC.